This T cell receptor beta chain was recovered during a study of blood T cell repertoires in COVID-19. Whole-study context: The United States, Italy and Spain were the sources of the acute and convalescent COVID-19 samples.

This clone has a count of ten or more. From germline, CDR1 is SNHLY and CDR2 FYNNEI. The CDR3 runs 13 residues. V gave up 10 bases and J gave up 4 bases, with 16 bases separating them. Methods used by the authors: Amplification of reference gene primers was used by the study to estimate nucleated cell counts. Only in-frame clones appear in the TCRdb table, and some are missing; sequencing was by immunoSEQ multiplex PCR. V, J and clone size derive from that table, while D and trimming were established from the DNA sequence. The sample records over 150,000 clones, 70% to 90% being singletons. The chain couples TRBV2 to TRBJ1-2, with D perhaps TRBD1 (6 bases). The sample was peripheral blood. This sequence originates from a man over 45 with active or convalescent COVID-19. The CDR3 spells CATRGAAIYGYTF. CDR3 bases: TGTGCCACACGGGGGGCCGCAATCTATGGCTACACCTTC.